A single sample is the source of the 7 T cell receptor beta chains below, sequenced in a study of blood T cell repertoires in COVID-19. The table came from immunoSEQ multiplex PCR; TCRdb's copy has only in-frame clones and leaves some out. In the table there are around 120,000 clones, under 80% of which are singletons. The material sequenced was peripheral blood. These receptors all stem from a man aged 65-85 years with acute or convalescent COVID-19.

The J gene is TRBJ1-5, the V gene TRBV5-4; D may be TRBD1 (6 bases). CDR1 is SGHNT, CDR2 YYREEE, per germline (reference sequence). Trimming left V 5 bases short and J 2 bases short, with 14 bases between. The CDR3 extends over 15 amino acids. The CDR3 sequence: CASSIRGVGNQPQHF. CDR3 in DNA: TGTGCCAGCAGTATCAGGGGTGTGGGCAATCAGCCCCAGCATTTT.

The genes are TRBV9 and TRBJ1-6; D gene uncertain. Germline V gene sequence: CDR1 SGDLS, CDR2 YYNGEE. V was clipped by 0 bases and J by 3 bases, with 7 bases between them. The length of the CDR3 is 15 residues. The CDR3 sequence is CASSVDVNYNSPLHF. The CDR3 nucleotides are TGTGCCAGCAGCGTAGATGTTAACTATAATTCACCCCTCCACTTT.

The rearrangement joins TRBV11-3 to TRBJ1-1, with TRBD1 matching over 12 bases. The ends lost 5 bases at V and 6 bases at J; junction bases unmatched: 16. Germline assignment: CDR1 SGHNT and CDR2 YENEEA. CDR3 length: 18 residues. The DNA of the CDR3 is TGTGCCAGCAGCCCCGGGACAGGGGGCGAAGGAGACAAGTCTGAAGCTTTCTTT. The encoded protein is CASSPGTGGEGDKSEAFF. Drawing the rest from reference TRBV11-3 and TRBJ1-1, the complete variable domain is EAGVVQSPRYKIIEKKQPVAFWCNPISGHNTLYWYLQNLGQGPELLIRYENEEAVDDSQLPKDRFSAERLKGVDSTLKIQPAELGDSAVYLCASSPGTGGEGDKSEAFFGQGTRLTVV.

The V call is TRBV7-2, the J call TRBJ1-1; D uncertain. The CDR3 spans 15 residues. The V and J ends lost 2 bases and 4 bases respectively, with 14 bases between them. Per germline, CDR1 SGHTA and CDR2 FQGNSA. Here the CDR3 reads CASSLNPGGGTEAFF. CDR3 in DNA: TGTGCCAGCAGCTTAAATCCCGGAGGAGGCACTGAAGCTTTCTTT. Full variable domain (missing parts from reference TRBV7-2 and TRBJ1-1): GAGVSQSPSNKVTEKGKDVELRCDPISGHTALYWYRQSLGQGLEFLIYFQGNSAPDKSGLPSDRFSAERTGGSVSTLTIQRTQQEDSAVYLCASSLNPGGGTEAFFGQGTRLTVV.

V and J are TRBV7-2 and TRBJ1-3; 7 bases match TRBD1. The V segment lost 5 bases and the J segment 0 bases; nucleotides outside the gene matches: 4. This CDR3 is built from 15 residues. The V gene's germline CDR1 is SGHTA and CDR2 FQGNSA. In DNA, the CDR3 is TGTGCCAGCAGCCTCTGGACAGGCTCTGGAAACACCATATATTTT. It specifies CASSLWTGSGNTIYF.

The V and J genes are TRBV6-5 and TRBJ1-1; D uncertain. The CDR3 consists of 13 residues. The V end lost 7 bases, the J end lost 2 bases, and 11 bases lay between the germline ends. CDR1 is MNHEY, CDR2 SVGAGI, per germline. Here the CDR3 DNA reads TGTGCCAGCAAGGCAGGACTTAACACTGAAGCTTTCTTT. It translates to CASKAGLNTEAFF.

V usage is TRBV7-2 and J usage is TRBJ1-4; 9 bases are shared with TRBD1. This CDR3 is built from 15 residues. Losses at the gene ends were 5 bases for V and 8 bases for J; bases not matched to a gene: 9. Germline loops: CDR1 SGHTA, CDR2 FQGNSA. CDR3 protein: CASSVSGTGREKLFF. DNA of the CDR3: TGTGCCAGCAGCGTTTCTGGGACAGGGAGGGAAAAACTGTTTTTT.